This is a list of T cell receptor beta chains from one sample in a study of response to subunit inactivated influenza vaccine. TCRdb re-derived calls from the RT-PCR reads in MiXCR, one entry per CDR3 protein. The data show about 500,000 distinct CDR3 sequences, with more than 15% seen just once and around 3% held by the top ten. Source: CD4+ T cells sorted from PBMCs, taken roughly 24 months after vaccination. The receptors shown here come from a man aged 45-69 years who received an inactivated influenza vaccine. CDR3s include the opening cysteine and the closing phenylalanine or tryptophan. A D gene is named only where the DNA matches it firmly. Size values are once, few and many counts, or a class for expanded clones, and some rows have none.

V gene: TRBV4-1
J gene: TRBJ2-3
D gene: -
clone size: -
CDR3 DNA: TGCGCCAGCAGCCAAGATCTAGCTTCGGATACGCAGTATTTT
CDR3 protein: CASSQDLASDTQYF

V gene: TRBV18
J gene: TRBJ2-5
D gene: -
clone size: -
CDR3 DNA: TGTGCCAGCTCACCGTCTCAACAAGAGACCCAGTACTTC
CDR3 protein: CASSPSQQETQYF

V gene: TRBV7-8
J gene: TRBJ1-1
D gene: TRBD1
clone size: -
CDR3 DNA: TGTGCCAGCAGCCAGCACCGGGGACAGATGAACACTGAAGCTTTCTTT
CDR3 protein: CASSQHRGQMNTEAFF

V gene: TRBV20-1
J gene: TRBJ2-5
D gene: TRBD1
clone size: few
CDR3 DNA: TGCAGTGCTACACTGACAGGGGAGAAGACCCAGTACTTC
CDR3 protein: CSATLTGEKTQYF

V gene: TRBV20-1
J gene: TRBJ2-5
D gene: -
clone size: few
CDR3 DNA: TGCAGTGCTAGAGTCCTCTTATCTTTGGAGACCCAGTACTTC
CDR3 protein: CSARVLLSLETQYF

V gene: TRBV4-3
J gene: TRBJ2-1
D gene: -
clone size: few
CDR3 DNA: TGCGCCAGCAGCCAAGACTCGGGAGTCCCCAATGAGCAGTTCTTC
CDR3 protein: CASSQDSGVPNEQFF

V gene: TRBV4-2
J gene: TRBJ2-1
D gene: -
clone size: -
CDR3 DNA: TGTGCCAGCAGCCAAGTCGAATTAAGACTCAATGAGCAGTTCTTC
CDR3 protein: CASSQVELRLNEQFF

V gene: TRBV20-1
J gene: TRBJ2-5
D gene: TRBD2
clone size: -
CDR3 DNA: TGCAGTGCCCCGCGGGGGGAAGAGACCCAGTACTTC
CDR3 protein: CSAPRGEETQYF

V gene: TRBV20-1
J gene: TRBJ2-1
D gene: -
clone size: few
CDR3 DNA: TGCAGTGCTAGGGCCTCGGGAGCGCGACGGAATGAGCAGTTCTTC
CDR3 protein: CSARASGARRNEQFF

V gene: TRBV20-1
J gene: TRBJ2-2
D gene: -
clone size: -
CDR3 DNA: TGCAGTGCCCCTAACGGGGCGGACACCGGGGAGCTGTTTTTT
CDR3 protein: CSAPNGADTGELFF

V gene: TRBV18
J gene: TRBJ2-7
D gene: -
clone size: few
CDR3 DNA: TGTGCCAGCTCACCACAGGCAATTCTATACGAGCAGTACTTC
CDR3 protein: CASSPQAILYEQYF

V gene: TRBV11-2
J gene: TRBJ2-1
D gene: TRBD2
clone size: few
CDR3 DNA: TGTGCCAGCAGCTTAGACGGTGTGGGACTAGCGGGCCACAATGAGCAGTTCTTC
CDR3 protein: CASSLDGVGLAGHNEQFF

V gene: TRBV9
J gene: TRBJ2-3
D gene: -
clone size: many
CDR3 DNA: TGTGCCAGCAGCGTAGATCCATCAACGCAGGATACGCAGTATTTT
CDR3 protein: CASSVDPSTQDTQYF